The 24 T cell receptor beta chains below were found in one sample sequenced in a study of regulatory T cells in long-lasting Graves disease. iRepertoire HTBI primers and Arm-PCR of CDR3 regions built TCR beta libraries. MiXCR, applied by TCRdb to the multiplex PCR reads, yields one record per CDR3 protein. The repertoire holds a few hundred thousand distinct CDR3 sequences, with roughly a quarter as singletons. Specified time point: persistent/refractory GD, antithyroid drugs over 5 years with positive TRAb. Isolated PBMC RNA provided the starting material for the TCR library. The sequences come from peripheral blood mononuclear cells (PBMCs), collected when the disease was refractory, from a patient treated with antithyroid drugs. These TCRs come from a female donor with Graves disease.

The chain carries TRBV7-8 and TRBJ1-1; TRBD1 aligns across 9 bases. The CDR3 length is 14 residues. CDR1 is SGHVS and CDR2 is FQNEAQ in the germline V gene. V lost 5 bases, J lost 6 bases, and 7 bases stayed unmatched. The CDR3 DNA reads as TGTGCCAGCAGCCGCACAGGGGGCCAGGCTGAAGCTTTCTTT. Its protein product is CASSRTGGQAEAFF.

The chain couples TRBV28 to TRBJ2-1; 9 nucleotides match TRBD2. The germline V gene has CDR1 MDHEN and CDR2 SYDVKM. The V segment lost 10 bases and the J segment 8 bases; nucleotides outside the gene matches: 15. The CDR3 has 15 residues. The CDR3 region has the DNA TGTGCCACCAAACCGGCGGGAGGGCAAACGGATGAGCAGTTCTTC. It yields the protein CATKPAGGQTDEQFF.

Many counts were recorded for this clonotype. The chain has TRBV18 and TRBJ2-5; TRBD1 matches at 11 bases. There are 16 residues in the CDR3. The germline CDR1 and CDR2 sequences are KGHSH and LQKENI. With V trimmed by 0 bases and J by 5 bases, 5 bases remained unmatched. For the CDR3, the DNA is TGTGCCAGCTCACCACCAGGGACAGGGGGAGAGGAGACCCAGTACTTC. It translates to CASSPPGTGGEETQYF.

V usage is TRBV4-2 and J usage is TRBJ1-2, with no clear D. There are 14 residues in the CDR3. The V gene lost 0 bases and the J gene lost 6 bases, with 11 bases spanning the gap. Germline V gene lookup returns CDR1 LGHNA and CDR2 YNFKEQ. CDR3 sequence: CASSQDLGRNGYTF. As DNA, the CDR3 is TGTGCCAGCAGCCAAGATCTGGGTAGAAATGGCTACACCTTC.

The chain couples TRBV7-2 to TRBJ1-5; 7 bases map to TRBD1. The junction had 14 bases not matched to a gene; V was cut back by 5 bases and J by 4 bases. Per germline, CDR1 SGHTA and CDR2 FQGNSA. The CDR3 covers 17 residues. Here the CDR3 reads CASSPESYGTDNQPQHF. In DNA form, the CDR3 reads TGTGCCAGCAGCCCTGAATCGTACGGGACAGATAATCAGCCCCAGCATTTT.

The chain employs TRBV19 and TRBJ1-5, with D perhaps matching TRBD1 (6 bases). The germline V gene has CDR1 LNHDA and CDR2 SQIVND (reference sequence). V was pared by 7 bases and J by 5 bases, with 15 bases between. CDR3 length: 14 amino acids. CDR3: CASTIGGRDQPQHF. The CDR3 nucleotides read TGTGCCAGTACTATCGGGGGGCGAGATCAGCCCCAGCATTTT. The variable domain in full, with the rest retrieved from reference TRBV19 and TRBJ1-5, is DGGITQSPKYLFRKEGQNVTLSCEQNLNHDAMYWYRQDPGQGLRLIYYSQIVNDFQKGDIAEGYSVSREKKESFPLTVTSAQKNPTAFYLCASTIGGRDQPQHFGDGTRLSIL.

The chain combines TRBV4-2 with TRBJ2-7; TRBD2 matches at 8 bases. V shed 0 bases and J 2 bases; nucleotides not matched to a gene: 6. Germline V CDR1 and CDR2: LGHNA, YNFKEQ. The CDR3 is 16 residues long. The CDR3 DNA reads TGTGCCAGCAGCCAAGAAATCACTAGCGGACCCTACGAGCAGTACTTC. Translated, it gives CASSQEITSGPYEQYF.

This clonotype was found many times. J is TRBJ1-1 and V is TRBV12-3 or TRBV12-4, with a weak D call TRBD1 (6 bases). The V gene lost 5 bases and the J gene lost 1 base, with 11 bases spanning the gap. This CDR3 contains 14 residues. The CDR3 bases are TGTGCCAGCAGTCCTGGGACAAAGAACACTGAAGCTTTCTTT. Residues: CASSPGTKNTEAFF.

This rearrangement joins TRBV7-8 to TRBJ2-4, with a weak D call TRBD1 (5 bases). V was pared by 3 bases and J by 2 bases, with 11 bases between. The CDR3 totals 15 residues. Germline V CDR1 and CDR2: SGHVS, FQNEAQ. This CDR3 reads CASSFDSATKNIQYF. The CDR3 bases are TGTGCCAGCAGCTTCGACAGCGCCACCAAAAACATTCAGTACTTC.

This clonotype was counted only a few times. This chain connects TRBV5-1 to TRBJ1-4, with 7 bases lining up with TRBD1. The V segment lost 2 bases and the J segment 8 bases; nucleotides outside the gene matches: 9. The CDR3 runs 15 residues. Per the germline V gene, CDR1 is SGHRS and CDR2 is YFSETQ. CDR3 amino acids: CASSLNRGSAEKLFF. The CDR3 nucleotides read TGCGCCAGCAGCTTAAACAGGGGTTCTGCAGAAAAACTGTTTTTT.

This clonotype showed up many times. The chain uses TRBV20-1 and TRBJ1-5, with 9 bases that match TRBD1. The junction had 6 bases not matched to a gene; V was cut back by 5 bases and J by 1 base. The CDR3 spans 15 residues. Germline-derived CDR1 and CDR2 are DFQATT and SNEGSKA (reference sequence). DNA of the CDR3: TGCAGTGCTCACACAGGGGGCTCGAGCAATCAGCCCCAGCATTTT. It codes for CSAHTGGSSNQPQHF.

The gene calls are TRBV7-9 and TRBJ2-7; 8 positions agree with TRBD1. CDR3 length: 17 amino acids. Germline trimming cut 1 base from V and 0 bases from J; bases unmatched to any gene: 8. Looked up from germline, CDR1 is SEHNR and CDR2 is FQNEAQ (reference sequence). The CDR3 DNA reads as TGTGCCAGCAGCTTAGTAGTCTTGGGACAGGACTCCTACGAGCAGTACTTC. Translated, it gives CASSLVVLGQDSYEQYF.

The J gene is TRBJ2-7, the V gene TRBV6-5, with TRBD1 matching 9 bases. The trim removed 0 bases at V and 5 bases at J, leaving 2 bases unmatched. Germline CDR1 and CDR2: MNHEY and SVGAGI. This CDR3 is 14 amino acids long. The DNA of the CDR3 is TGTGCCAGCAGTTACTCCGGGACAGGGCACGAGCAGTACTTC. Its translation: CASSYSGTGHEQYF.

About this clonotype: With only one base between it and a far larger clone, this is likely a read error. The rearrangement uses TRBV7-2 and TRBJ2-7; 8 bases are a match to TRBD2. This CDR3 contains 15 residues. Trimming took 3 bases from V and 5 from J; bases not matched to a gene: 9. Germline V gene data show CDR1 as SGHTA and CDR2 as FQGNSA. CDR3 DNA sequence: TGTGCCAGCAGCTTTCCGACTAGCGAGAGCGACGAGCAGTACTTC. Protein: CASSFPTSESDEQYF.

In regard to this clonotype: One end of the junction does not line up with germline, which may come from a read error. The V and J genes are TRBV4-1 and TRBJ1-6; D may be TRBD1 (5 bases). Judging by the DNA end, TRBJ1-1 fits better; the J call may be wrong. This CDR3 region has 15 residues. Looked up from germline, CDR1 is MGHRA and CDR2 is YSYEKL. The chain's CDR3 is CASSQDLFWGTGAFF. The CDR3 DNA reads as TGCGCCAGCAGCCAAGATCTCTTCTGGGGCACTGGAGCTTTCTTT.

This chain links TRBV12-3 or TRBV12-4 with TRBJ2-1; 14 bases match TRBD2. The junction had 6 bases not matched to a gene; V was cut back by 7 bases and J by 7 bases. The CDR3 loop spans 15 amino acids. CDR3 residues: CASTWTSGRKNEQFF. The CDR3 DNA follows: TGTGCCAGCACCTGGACTAGCGGGAGGAAGAATGAGCAGTTCTTC.

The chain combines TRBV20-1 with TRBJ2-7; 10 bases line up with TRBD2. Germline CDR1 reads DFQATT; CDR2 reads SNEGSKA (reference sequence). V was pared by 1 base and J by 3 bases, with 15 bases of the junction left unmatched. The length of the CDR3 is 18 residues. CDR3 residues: CSARVAGGGKSNLYEQYF. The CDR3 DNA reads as TGCAGTGCTAGAGTAGCGGGAGGAGGGAAATCAAACCTCTACGAGCAGTACTTC.

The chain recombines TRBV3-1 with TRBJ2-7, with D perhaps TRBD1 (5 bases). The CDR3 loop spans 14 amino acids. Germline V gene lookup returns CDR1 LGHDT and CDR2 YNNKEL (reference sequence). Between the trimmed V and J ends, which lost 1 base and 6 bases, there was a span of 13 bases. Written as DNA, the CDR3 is TGTGCCAGCAGCCAAGCAGGGTTTCCTGGCGAGCAGTACTTC. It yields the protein CASSQAGFPGEQYF.

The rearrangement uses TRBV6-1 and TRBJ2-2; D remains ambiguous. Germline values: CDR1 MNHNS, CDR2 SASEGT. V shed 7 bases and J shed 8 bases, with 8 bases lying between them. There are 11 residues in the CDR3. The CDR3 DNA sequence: TGTGCCAGCATCCTTGCGGGGGAGCTGTTTTTT. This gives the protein CASILAGELFF.

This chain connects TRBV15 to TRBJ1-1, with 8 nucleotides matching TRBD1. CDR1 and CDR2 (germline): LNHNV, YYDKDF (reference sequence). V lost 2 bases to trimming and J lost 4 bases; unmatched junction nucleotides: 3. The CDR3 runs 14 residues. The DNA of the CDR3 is TGTGCCACCAGCAGACAACAGGGGGGCACTGAAGCTTTCTTT. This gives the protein CATSRQQGGTEAFF.

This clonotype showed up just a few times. The CDR3 protein is CASSLEWGSNQPQHF. DNA for the CDR3: TGTGCCAGCAGCTTAGAGTGGGGAAGCAATCAGCCCCAGCATTTT. The chain is built from TRBV7-2 and TRBJ1-5; no reliable D call. The V end lost 1 base, the J end lost 1 base, and 8 bases lay between the germline ends. CDR1 is SGHTA and CDR2 is FQGNSA in the germline V gene. The CDR3 contains 15 residues.

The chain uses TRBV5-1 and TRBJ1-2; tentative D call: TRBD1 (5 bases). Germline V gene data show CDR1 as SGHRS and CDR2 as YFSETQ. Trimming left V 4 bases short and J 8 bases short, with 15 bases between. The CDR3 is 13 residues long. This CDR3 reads CASSPDGDGGYTF. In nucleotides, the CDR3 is TGCGCCAGCAGCCCCGACGGGGACGGAGGCTACACCTTC.

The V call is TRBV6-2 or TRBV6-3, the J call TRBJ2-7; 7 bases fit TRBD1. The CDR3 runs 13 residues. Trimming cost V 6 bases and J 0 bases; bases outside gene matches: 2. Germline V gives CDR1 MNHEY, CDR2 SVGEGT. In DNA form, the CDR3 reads TGTGCCAGCAGGGGACAGATCTCCTACGAGCAGTACTTC. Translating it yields CASRGQISYEQYF.

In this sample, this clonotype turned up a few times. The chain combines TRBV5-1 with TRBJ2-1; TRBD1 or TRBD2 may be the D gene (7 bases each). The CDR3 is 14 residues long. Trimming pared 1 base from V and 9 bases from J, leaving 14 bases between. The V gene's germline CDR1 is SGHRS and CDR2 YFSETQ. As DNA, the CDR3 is TGCGCCAGCAGCTTGAGACAGGGCGGGGGTGAGCAGTTCTTC. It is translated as CASSLRQGGGEQFF.